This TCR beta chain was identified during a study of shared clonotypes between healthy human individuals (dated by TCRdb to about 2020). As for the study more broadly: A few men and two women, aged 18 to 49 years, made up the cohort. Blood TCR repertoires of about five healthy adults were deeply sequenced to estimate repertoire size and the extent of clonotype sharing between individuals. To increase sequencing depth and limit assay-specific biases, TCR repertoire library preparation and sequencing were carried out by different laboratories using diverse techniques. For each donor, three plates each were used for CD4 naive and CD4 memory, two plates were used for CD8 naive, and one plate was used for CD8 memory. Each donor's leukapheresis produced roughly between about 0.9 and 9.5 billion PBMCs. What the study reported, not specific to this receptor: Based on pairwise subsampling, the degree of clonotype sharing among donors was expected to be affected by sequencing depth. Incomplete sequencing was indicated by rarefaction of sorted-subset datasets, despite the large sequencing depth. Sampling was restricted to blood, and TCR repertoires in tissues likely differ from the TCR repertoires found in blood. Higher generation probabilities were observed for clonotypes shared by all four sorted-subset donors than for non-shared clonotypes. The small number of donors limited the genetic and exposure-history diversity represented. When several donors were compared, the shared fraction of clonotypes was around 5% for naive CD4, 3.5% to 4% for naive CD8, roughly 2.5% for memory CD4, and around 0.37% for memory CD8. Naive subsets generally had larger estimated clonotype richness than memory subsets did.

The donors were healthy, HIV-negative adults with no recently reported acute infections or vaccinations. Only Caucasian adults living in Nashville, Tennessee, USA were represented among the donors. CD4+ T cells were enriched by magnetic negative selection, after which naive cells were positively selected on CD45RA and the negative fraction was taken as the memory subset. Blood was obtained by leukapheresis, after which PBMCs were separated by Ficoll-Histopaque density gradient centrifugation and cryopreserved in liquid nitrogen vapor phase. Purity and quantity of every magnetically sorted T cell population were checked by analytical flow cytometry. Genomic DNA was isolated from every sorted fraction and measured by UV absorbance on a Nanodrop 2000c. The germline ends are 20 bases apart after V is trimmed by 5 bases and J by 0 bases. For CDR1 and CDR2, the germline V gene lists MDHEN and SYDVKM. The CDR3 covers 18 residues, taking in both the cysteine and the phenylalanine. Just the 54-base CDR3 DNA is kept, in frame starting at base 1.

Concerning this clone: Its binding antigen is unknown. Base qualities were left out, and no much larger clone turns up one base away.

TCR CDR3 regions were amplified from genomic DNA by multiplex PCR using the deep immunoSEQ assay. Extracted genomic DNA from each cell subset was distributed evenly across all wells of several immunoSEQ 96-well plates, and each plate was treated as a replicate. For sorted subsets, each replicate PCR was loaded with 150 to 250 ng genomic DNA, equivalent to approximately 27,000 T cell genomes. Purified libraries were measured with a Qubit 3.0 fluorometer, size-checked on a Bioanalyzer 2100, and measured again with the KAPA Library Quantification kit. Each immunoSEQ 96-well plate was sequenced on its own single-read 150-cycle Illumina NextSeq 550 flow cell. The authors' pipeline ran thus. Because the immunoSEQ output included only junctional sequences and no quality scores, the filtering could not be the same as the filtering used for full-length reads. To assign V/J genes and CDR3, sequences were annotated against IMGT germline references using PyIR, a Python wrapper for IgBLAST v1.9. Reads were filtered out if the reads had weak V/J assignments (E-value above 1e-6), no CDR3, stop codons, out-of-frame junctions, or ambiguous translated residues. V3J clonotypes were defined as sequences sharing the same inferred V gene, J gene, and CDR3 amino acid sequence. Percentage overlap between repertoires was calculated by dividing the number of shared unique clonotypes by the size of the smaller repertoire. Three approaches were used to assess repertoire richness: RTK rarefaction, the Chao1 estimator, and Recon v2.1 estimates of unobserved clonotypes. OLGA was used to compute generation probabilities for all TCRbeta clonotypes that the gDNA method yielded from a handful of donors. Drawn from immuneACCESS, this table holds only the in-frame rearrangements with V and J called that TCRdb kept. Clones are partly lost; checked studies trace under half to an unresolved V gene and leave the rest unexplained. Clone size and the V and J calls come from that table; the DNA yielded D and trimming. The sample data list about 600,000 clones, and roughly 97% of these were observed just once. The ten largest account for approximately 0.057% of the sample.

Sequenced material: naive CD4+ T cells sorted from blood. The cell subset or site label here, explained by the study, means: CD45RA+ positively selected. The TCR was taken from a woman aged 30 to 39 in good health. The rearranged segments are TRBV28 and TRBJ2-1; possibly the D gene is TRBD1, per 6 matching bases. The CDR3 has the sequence CASSTGSARTDSYNEQFF. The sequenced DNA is TGTGCCAGCAGTACTGGCTCGGCTAGGACAGACTCCTACAATGAGCAGTTCTTC. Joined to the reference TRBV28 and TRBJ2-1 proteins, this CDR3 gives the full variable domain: DVKVTQSSRYLVKRTGEKVFLECVQDMDHENMFWYRQDPGLGLRLIYFSYDVKMKEKGDIPEGYSVSREKKERFSLILESASTNQTSMYLCASSTGSARTDSYNEQFFGPGTRLTVL.